The T cell receptor (beta chain) described here comes from a study of T cell responses to AZD1222 COVID-19 vaccine. Across the study: Analyses pooled second doses at about 4 or about 12 weeks. Study findings and constraints: Dominant CD4 TCR responses targeted spike regions 160-218 and 743-854.

This clone showed up just once. What it binds is not known. Sequencing was performed with immunoSEQ multiplex PCR; in TCRdb, only in-frame clones are kept and a portion is missing. The sample lists about 140,000 clones; 70% to 90% were seen once. V was trimmed by 4 bases and J by 8 bases, leaving 11 bases between them. The CDR3 has 12 residues. Looked up from germline, CDR1 is SNHLY and CDR2 is FYNNEI. This sequence joins TRBV2 and TRBJ1-2, with a weak D call TRBD1 (6 bases). The clonotype was recovered from an adult in good health. The sample here was peripheral blood, taken on day 0 of AZD1222 vaccination. CDR3 amino acids: CASSGAGDGYTF. CDR3 DNA: TGTGCCAGCAGTGGGGCAGGGGACGGCTACACCTTC.